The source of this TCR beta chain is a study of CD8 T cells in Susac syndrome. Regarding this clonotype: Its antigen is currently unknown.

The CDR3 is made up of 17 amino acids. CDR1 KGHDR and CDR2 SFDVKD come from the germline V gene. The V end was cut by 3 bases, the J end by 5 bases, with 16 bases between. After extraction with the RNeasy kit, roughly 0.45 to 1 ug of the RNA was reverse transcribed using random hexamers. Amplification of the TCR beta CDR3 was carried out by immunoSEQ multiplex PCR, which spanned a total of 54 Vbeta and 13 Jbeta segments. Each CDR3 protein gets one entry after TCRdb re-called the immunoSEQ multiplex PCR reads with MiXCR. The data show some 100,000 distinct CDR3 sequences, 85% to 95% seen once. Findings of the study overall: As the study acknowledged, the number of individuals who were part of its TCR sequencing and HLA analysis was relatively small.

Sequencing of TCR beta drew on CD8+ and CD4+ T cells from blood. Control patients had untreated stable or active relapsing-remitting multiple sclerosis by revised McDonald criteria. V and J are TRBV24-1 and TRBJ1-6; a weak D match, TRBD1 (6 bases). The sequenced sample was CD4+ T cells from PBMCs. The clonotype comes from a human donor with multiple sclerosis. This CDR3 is CATSDGAGGGNNSPLHF. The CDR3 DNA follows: TGTGCCACCAGTGATGGAGCAGGCGGGGGCAATAATTCACCCCTCCACTTT.